The clone carrying this TCR beta chain showed up many times. Its cognate antigen is unknown. This entry belongs to a study of T cells after yellow fever vaccination. Study overall: Where fractions had low cell numbers, libraries were prepared from them with the SMART-Seq v4 Ultra Low Input RNA kit. Broader study findings: By day 5 rather than day 15, the secondary response had peaked, though it was weaker. Most primary-vaccination clones reappeared after the booster (about 97% CD4, roughly 90% CD8).

Template-switching 5'RACE yielded the TCR cDNA; a universal primer site and UMIs were added in the process. TCRdb fed the 5' RACE reads into MiXCR, producing one record per CDR3 protein. In the table there are some 350,000 distinct CDR3 sequences, 4.1% of which are singletons. Germline trimming cut 5 bases from V and 4 bases from J; bases unmatched to any gene: 10. Germline-derived CDR1 and CDR2 are MNHEY and SVGEGT. The CDR3 is 16 amino acids. The sequence was obtained from a man between 18 and 35 years old who received the YFV17D yellow fever vaccine. This specimen was PBMCs, taken 5 days after the yellow fever booster vaccination. The V gene is TRBV6-2 or TRBV6-3, the J gene TRBJ2-3; TRBD2 matches 9 bases. This chain's CDR3 is CASSRPPGGGADTQYF. Here the CDR3 DNA reads TGTGCCAGCAGTCGACCCCCGGGCGGGGGGGCAGATACGCAGTATTTT.